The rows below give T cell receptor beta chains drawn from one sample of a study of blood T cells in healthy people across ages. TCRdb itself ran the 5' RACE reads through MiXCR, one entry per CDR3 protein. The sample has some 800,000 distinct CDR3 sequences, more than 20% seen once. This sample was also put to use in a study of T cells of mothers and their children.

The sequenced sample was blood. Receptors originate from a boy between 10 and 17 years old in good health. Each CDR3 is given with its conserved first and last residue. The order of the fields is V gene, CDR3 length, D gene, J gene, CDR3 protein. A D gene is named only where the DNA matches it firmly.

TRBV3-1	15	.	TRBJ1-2	CASSQEWGGCYGYTF
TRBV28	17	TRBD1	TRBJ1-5	CASSLGTTGGSNQPQHF
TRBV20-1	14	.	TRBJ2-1	CSASRLVGSNEQFF
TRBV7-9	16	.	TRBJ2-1	CASSINQGTNYNEQFF
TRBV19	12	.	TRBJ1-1	CASGPQNTEAFF
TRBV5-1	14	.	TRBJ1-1	CASRREALDTEAFF
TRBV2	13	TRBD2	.	CASSVLADYEQYF
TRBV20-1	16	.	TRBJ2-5	CSARDGAGERRETQYF
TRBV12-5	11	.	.	CASGWVYEQYF
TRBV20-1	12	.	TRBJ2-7	CSAWTVDYEQYF
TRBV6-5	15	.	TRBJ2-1	CASSYSVGFYNEQFF
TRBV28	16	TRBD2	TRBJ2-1	CASSHWTSGRGSELYF
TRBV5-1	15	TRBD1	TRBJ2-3	CASRDGTGGLDTQYF
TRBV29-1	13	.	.	CSVEGGNFYEQYF
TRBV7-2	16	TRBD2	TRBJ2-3	CASSLASSGGEDTQYF
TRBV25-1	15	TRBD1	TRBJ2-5	CASVTLGQGQETQYF
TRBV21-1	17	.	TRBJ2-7	CASNSRGLADSSYEQYF
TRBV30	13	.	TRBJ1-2	CAWSFLPNYGYTF
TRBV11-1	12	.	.	CASTLTPDEQFF
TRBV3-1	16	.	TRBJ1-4	CASSHRPDGVNEKLFF
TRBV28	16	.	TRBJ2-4	CASSSGGAIVKNIQYF
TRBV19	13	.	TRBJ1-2	CASSMARNYGYTF
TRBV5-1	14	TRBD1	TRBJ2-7	CASSWDRASYEQYF
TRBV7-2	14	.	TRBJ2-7	CASSLDPGKYEQYF